The T cell receptor beta chain described here comes from a study of cytomegalovirus exposure and HLA in healthy donors. Study-level background: Of around 410 genotyped donors, about 80% grouped in the Caucasian-associated ancestry cluster. Study-wide results and limits: There were around 160 TCR beta chains listed as cytomegalovirus-associated. Highly shared variants forming one cluster were likely a sequencing artifact.

Details on this clone: What it recognizes is unknown.

The PCR made use of 60 Vbeta and 13 Jbeta primers. Sequencing used immunoSEQ multiplex PCR; TCRdb keeps in-frame clones, though not all of them. The sample has fewer than 250,000 clones; under 85% are singletons. This CDR3 contains 15 residues. CDR1 is SGHRS and CDR2 is YFSETQ in the germline V gene. The V gene lost 4 bases and the J gene lost 0 bases, with 8 bases spanning the gap. Each of the donors was a healthy bone marrow donor. The sequencing sample was made of PBMCs. This sequence originates from a woman under 30 in good health and CMV-seronegative. J is TRBJ2-6 and V is TRBV5-1; D uncertain. The CDR3 protein is CASSQASSGANVLTF. The CDR3 DNA sequence: TGCGCCAGCAGCCAGGCGAGCTCTGGGGCCAACGTCCTGACTTTC.